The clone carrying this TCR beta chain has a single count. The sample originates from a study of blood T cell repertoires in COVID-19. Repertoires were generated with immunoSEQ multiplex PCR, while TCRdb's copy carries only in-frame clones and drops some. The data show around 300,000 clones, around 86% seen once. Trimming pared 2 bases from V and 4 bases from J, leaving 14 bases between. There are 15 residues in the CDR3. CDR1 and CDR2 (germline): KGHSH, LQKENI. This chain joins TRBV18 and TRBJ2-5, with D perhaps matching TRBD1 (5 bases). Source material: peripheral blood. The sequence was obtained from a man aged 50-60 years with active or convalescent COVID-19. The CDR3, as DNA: TGTGCCAGCTCACCAAGGCAGGGATGGGGAGAGACCCAGTACTTC. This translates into CASSPRQGWGETQYF.